This T cell receptor beta chain comes out of a study of blood T cell repertoires in COVID-19. Study in general: T cells, B-cell-depleted T cells, or PBMCs provided the cDNA or gDNA that served as material.

This CDR3 has 13 residues. The germline gives CDR1 GTSNPN, CDR2 SVGIG (reference sequence). Trimming left V 4 bases short and J 4 bases short, with 13 bases between. Authors' analysis steps: Estimation of nucleated cell counts was performed using reference gene primer amplification. Data came from immunoSEQ multiplex PCR; TCRdb stores just in-frame clones and leaves some out. The V and J calls and clone size are taken from that table; D and trimming were inferred from the DNA. This table has roughly 240,000 clones, roughly 86% appearing once. This TCR derives from a woman under 40 who had recovered from COVID-19. The chain couples TRBV30 to TRBJ2-5, with no clear D. The specimen was peripheral blood. CDR3 amino acids: CAWNPSFGETQYF. As DNA, the CDR3 is TGTGCCTGGAATCCAAGCTTTGGAGAGACCCAGTACTTC.